This TCR beta chain was recovered during a study of shared clonotypes between healthy human individuals (TCRdb year 2020). In terms of the full investigation: The cohort comprised two women and a few men aged 18 to 49 years. For each donor, CD4 naive and CD4 memory were each run on three plates, CD8 naive on two plates, and CD8 memory on one plate. Blood TCR repertoires of about 5 healthy adults were deeply sequenced to estimate repertoire size and the extent of clonotype sharing between individuals. Libraries were prepared and TCR repertoires were sequenced by different laboratories using diverse techniques, in order to increase sequencing depth and limit assay-specific biases. Per donor, leukapheresis produced somewhere between about 0.94 and 9 billion PBMCs.

Findings and caveats that apply to the study as a whole: Approximately 5% of naive CD4, 3% to 3.5% of naive CD8, around 2.3% of memory CD4, and over 0.35% of memory CD8 clonotypes were shared across a few donors. Because the study included a small number of donors, the genetic and exposure-history diversity represented was limited. Compared with non-shared clonotypes, the clonotypes found in all four sorted-subset donors had higher generation probabilities. Naive subsets generally had larger estimated clonotype richness than memory subsets. Based on pairwise subsampling, the degree of clonotype sharing among donors was expected to be affected by sequencing depth. Rarefaction of sorted-subset datasets indicated incomplete sequencing despite the large sequencing depth. Sampling was restricted to blood, and TCR repertoires in tissues likely differ from the TCR repertoires found in blood.

TCR CDR3 regions were amplified from genomic DNA by multiplex PCR using the deep immunoSEQ assay. Genomic DNA extracted from each cell subset was distributed evenly over all wells of several immunoSEQ 96-well plates, and each plate served as one replicate. Each replicate PCR for sorted subsets received approximately 220 ng genomic DNA, equal to roughly 33,000 T cell genomes. The purified libraries were quantified using a Qubit 3.0 fluorometer, sized with a Bioanalyzer 2100, and then quantified again using the KAPA Library Quantification kit. Every immunoSEQ 96-well plate was sequenced on a separate single-read 150-cycle Illumina NextSeq 550 flow cell. Per the original workflow: Because only junctional sequences without quality scores were contained in the immunoSEQ output, filtering matching that applied to full-length reads could not be performed. Sequences were annotated with PyIR, a Python wrapper for IgBLAST v1.9, and V/J genes and CDR3 were assigned using IMGT germline references. Reads with weak V/J assignments (E-value above 1e-6), missing CDR3, stop codons, out-of-frame junctions, or ambiguous translated residues were removed. V3J clonotypes were defined by identical inferred V gene, J gene, and CDR3 amino acid sequence. Percentage overlap between repertoires was calculated by dividing the number of shared unique clonotypes by the size of the smaller repertoire. RTK rarefaction, the Chao1 estimator, and Recon v2.1 estimates of unobserved clonotypes were used to assess repertoire richness. OLGA was used to compute generation probabilities for all TCRbeta clonotypes that the gDNA method yielded from a handful of donors. TCRdb took this table from immuneACCESS and kept in-frame rearrangements with V and J called. Such tables lack part of the clones; where checked against another copy, unresolved V genes explain under half of the gap, and the rest is unexplained. The DNA gave D and trimming, while V, J and clone size come from that table. This sample holds over 2,000,000 clones; 80% to 95% were observed only once. The ten largest clones capture approximately 1.7% of the sample.

Trimming costs V 0 bases and J 7 bases, and their ends lie 14 bases apart. The germline V gene gives CDR1 as SGHDT and CDR2 as YYEEEE. Inclusive of the bounding cysteine and phenylalanine, the CDR3 is 14 residues long. Only the CDR3 part of the read is kept: 42 bases, read in frame from the first base. For the CD8 naive samples, CD45RO-negative cells were positively selected for CCR7, yielding a CD45RA+CCR7+ population from which TemRA cells were excluded. The donors were healthy, HIV-negative adults who had no recently reported acute infections or vaccinations. Every donor was a Caucasian adult living in Nashville, Tennessee, USA. Blood was collected by leukapheresis, and PBMCs were isolated by Ficoll-Histopaque density gradient centrifugation and then cryopreserved in liquid nitrogen vapor phase. Analytical flow cytometry was used to check the purity and quantity of each magnetically sorted T cell population. Each sorted fraction had its genomic DNA isolated and then quantified by UV absorbance on a Nanodrop 2000c.

Comment on this clone: Its antigen has not been determined. No clone much larger than this one lies a single base away; base qualities are absent.

The clonotype was recovered from a man aged 18 to 29 in good health. Some clones in this sample may be carry-over from other donors' samples. The sequence links TRBV5-6 to TRBJ2-7; TRBD1 is possibly the D segment (5 matching bases). The sample taken for sequencing was naive CD8+ T cells from PBMCs. The cell subset or site label, read with the paper, signifies: CD45RA+CCR7+. The DNA sequence is TGTGCCAGCAGCTTGGTCTACAGGCCGCGGGAGCAGTACTTC. Its protein reads: CASSLVYRPREQYF.